The source of this T cell receptor beta chain is a study of identical twins (dated by TCRdb to 2016 to 2017). Regarding the complete study: To test whether fetal clonotypes persist, the study used deep sequencing on TCR alpha and beta repertoires from monozygotic twins, unrelated adults of various ages, and cord blood. Replicate twin experiments were performed at different times using different library preparation protocols to rule out contamination.

What the work shows at the level of the full study, not this receptor alone: Invariant T cells such as MAIT and iNKT could partly confound zero-insertion analyses, though diverse VJ usage argued against this for most clonotypes. Out-of-frame TCR alpha sequences shared between twins showed an excess of low generation-probability sequences compared with coincidental sharing between unrelated individuals. A weaker excess of twin sharing was found in beta out-of-frame sequences because the signal-to-noise ratio was lowered by fewer shared sequences. Because the same donors could not be followed over many years, conclusions were based on cross-sectional statistical analysis. Abundant cord blood beta clonotypes carried fewer insertions; young adult naive repertoires showed a weaker similar trend, while memory repertoires showed none. In monozygotic twins, recombination models systematically underestimated out-of-frame TCR alpha sharing, but the models matched the sharing seen between unrelated individuals.

Comments on this clonotype: Its antigen has not been determined. No base quality values were provided; no much bigger clone lies one nucleotide off.

The library was built by means of 5' RACE. The sequencing machine was an Illumina HiSeq 2000. A universal primer binding site was added through template switching, and the final cDNA carried a unique molecular identifier so that TCR cDNA molecules could be counted accurately. Specific primers in the conserved constant-segment region were used to synthesize first-strand cDNA for TCR alpha and beta chains. To control for contamination, every cDNA library carried two barcodes: a SMART-Mk sample barcode plus Illumina barcodes. TruSeq adapter sequences, together with Illumina sample barcodes, were added in two successive PCR steps. The Illumina HiSeq platform was used with custom primers to sequence TCR alpha and beta cDNA libraries. On the study's bioinformatics: Raw reads were processed with MiGEC to extract unique molecular identifiers, and MiXCR was used to determine CDR3 positions. For each individual, recombination models were inferred using an EM algorithm with the repgenHMM and IGoR tools. Shared clonotype analysis was performed with the tcR package in R, normalizing sharing by the product of cloneset sizes. Out-of-frame nonproductive sequences were analyzed to study raw recombination free of thymic and clonal selection effects. Starting from the raw public reads, TCRdb applied fastp trimming at Q25, assembled clones with MiXCR and retained in-frame beta chains. Every entry covers one CDR3 protein and lists the most common genes and DNA from its rows. Clone size and V and J calls follow TCRdb, not the original study. The sample yields 750,000 to 950,000 distinct CDR3 sequences; about 12% were counted once. The ten largest clones add up to 1.5% to 2% of the sample.

Only healthy Caucasian donors were included. The twin cohort comprised three pairs of female monozygotic twins, all aged about 18 to 29 years. The RNA used for TCR libraries was isolated from peripheral blood mononuclear cells. This sample was also put to use in a study of yellow fever vaccine responses in identical twins. As the second publication notes: The authors reported that the T cell response to vaccination in identical twins appeared partly convergent and partly personalized. In identical twins, the study followed T cell clones that responded to the vaccine with precision.

The sequencing sample was made of PBMCs. The receptor comes from a woman in her late teens or twenties in good health.

The CDR3 region: CASSESGVGIQETQYF. In nucleotide form, the sequence is TGCGCCAGCAGTGAGTCCGGTGTTGGGATCCAAGAGACCCAGTACTTC. This chain is built from TRBV10-1 and TRBJ2-5; no confident D gene assignment can be made. The V end loses 0 bases and the J end loses 1 base, and a stretch of 12 bases separates them. From the cysteine through the phenylalanine, the CDR3 covers 16 amino acids. The read is trimmed to its CDR3 DNA, 48 bases read in frame from base 1. Per the germline V gene (reference sequence), WNHNN is the CDR1 and SYGVQD is the CDR2.